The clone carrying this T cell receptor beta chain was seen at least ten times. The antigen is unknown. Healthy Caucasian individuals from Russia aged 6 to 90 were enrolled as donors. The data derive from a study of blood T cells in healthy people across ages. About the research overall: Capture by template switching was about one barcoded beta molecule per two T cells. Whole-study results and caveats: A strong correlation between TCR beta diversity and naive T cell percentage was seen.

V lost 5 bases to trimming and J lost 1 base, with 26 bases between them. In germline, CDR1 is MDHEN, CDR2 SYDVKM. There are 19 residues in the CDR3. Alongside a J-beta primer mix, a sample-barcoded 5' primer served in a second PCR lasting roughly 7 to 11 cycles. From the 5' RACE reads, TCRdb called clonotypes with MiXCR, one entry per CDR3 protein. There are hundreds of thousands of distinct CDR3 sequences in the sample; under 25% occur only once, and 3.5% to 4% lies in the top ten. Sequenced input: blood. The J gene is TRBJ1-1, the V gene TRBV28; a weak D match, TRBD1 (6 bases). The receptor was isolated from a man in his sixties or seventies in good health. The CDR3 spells CASSPESFWTVVKNTEAFF. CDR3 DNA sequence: TGTGCCAGCAGTCCTGAATCGTTTTGGACAGTGGTCAAGAACACTGAAGCTTTCTTT.